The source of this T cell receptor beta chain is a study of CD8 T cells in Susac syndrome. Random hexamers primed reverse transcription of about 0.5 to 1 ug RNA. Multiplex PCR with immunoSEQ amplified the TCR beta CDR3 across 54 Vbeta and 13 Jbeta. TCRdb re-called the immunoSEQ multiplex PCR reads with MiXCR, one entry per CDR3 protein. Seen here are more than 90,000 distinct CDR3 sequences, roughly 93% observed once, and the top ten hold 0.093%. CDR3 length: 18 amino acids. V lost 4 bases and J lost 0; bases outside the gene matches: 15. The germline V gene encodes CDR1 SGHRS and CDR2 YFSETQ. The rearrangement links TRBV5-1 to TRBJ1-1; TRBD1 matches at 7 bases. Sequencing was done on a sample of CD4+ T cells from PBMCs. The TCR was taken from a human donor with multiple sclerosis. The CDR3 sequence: CASSLGWTGELMNTEAFF. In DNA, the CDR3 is TGCGCCAGCAGCCTGGGTTGGACAGGCGAACTTATGAACACTGAAGCTTTCTTT.